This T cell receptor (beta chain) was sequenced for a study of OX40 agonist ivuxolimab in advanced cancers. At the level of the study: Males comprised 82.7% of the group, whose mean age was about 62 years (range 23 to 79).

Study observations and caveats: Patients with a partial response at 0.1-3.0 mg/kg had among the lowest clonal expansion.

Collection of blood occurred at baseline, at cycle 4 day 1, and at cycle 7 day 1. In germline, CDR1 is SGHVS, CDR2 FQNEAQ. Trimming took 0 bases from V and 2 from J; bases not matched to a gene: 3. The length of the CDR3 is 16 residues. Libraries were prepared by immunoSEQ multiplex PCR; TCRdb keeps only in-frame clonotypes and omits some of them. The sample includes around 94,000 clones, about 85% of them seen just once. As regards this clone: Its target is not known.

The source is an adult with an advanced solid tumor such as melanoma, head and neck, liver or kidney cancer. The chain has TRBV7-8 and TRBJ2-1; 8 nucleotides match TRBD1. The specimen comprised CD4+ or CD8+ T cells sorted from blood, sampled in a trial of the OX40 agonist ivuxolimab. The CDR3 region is CASSLARTGPYNEQFF. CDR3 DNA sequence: TGTGCCAGCAGCTTAGCAAGGACAGGGCCCTACAATGAGCAGTTCTTC.